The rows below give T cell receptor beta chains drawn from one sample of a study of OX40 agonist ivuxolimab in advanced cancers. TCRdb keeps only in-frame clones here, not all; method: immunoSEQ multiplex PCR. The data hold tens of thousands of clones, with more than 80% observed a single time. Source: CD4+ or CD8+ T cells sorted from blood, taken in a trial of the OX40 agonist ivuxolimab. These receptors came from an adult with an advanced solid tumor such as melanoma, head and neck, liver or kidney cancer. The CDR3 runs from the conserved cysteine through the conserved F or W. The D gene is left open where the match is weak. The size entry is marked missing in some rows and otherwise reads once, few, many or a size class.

TGTGCCAGCAGCTTGGCCCCAGCGGGCTCCTACGAGCAGTACTTC,CASSLAPAGSYEQYF,TRBV7-2,NA,TRBJ2-7,NA
TGTGCCAGCTCAGAGAGCATTAATCAGCCCCAGCATTTT,CASSESINQPQHF,TRBV18,NA,TRBJ1-5,NA
TGTGCCAGCAGCTTAGTGGGGGGGGCTAGCGGATCCCCTAGGAATGAGCAGTTCTTC,CASSLVGGASGSPRNEQFF,TRBV11-2,NA,TRBJ2-1,NA
TGTGCCAGCAGCGTAACCGGGGCCCTGTACCAAGAGACCCAGTACTTC,CASSVTGALYQETQYF,TRBV9,NA,TRBJ2-5,NA
TGTGCCAGCAGCTTAGGTGCCGGGGCGACCTACAATGAGCAGTTCTTC,CASSLGAGATYNEQFF,TRBV7-3,NA,TRBJ2-1,once
TGCGCCAGCCGGGAGTCAACTAATGAAAAACTGTTTTTT,CASRESTNEKLFF,TRBV5-1,NA,TRBJ1-4,NA
TGTGCCAGCAGTGACTCGGGGGTCTCCTATAATTCACCCCTCCACTTT,CASSDSGVSYNSPLHF,TRBV2,NA,TRBJ1-6,NA
TGTGCCAGCAGCTCCCAGGGGGCCGGGGAGCTGTTTTTT,CASSSQGAGELFF,TRBV7-9,TRBD1,TRBJ2-2,NA
TGTGCTAGCAGCCTATACCGCGGGAGTGGAGAGACCCAGTACTTC,CASSLYRGSGETQYF,TRBV7-7,TRBD2,TRBJ2-5,NA
TGTGCCAGCAGCTCGGGACAAACGAACACCGGGGAGCTGTTTTTT,CASSSGQTNTGELFF,TRBV5-8,NA,TRBJ2-2,NA
TGTGCCAGCTCATCTCGGGCCGACACAGATACGCAGTATTTT,CASSSRADTDTQYF,TRBV18,NA,TRBJ2-3,few
TGTGCCAGTAGTATACAGGGCCTGAACACTGAAGCTTTCTTT,CASSIQGLNTEAFF,TRBV19,NA,TRBJ1-1,once
TGTGCCAGCAGCGAGCAGGGAAGCACTGAAGCTTTCTTT,CASSEQGSTEAFF,TRBV7-8,NA,TRBJ1-1,NA
TGTGCCAGCAGTGACTCGAGGAGAGGCTCCTACAATGAGCAGTTCTTC,CASSDSRRGSYNEQFF,TRBV6-4,NA,TRBJ2-1,NA
TGTGCCAGCACCCGGGGGGGGCCCCAGCATTTT,CASTRGGPQHF,TRBV27,NA,TRBJ1-5,once
TGTGCTAGTGGACGCACGAGTCGGGGAGATACGCAGTATTTT,CASGRTSRGDTQYF,TRBV12-5,NA,TRBJ2-3,NA
TGTGCCAGCTCAGGTAGCCAGAATGAAAAACTGTTTTTT,CASSGSQNEKLFF,TRBV18,NA,TRBJ1-4,NA
TGTGCCAGCCGTCAAACTAGCGGGAGAACAGATACGCAGTATTTT,CASRQTSGRTDTQYF,TRBV6-1,TRBD2,TRBJ2-3,NA
TGTGCCAGCAGCTTAGGACAGGGGTCGAACACCGGGGAGCTGTTTTTT,CASSLGQGSNTGELFF,TRBV11-3,TRBD1,TRBJ2-2,NA
TGTGCCAGCAGTTATATGGGGAGTGAAAAACTGTTTTTT,CASSYMGSEKLFF,TRBV6-6,NA,TRBJ1-4,NA
TGTGCCAGCAGCATTATACAGGGGGCGCAAGGCTACACCTTC,CASSIIQGAQGYTF,TRBV7-2,TRBD1,TRBJ1-2,NA
TGTGCCAGCAGCTTAGTAGTTGGGAGTAATTCACCCCTCCACTTT,CASSLVVGSNSPLHF,TRBV11-2,NA,TRBJ1-6,NA
TGTGCCAGCAGCCAGACAGGGTGGGGCGGCTACACCTTC,CASSQTGWGGYTF,TRBV6-6,TRBD1,TRBJ1-2,NA
TGTGCCAGCAGCGACGGTCCGGGACTAGCGGGAGGGGGTGCCTACGAGCAGTACTTC,CASSDGPGLAGGGAYEQYF,TRBV5-6,TRBD2,TRBJ2-7,NA
TGTGCCAGCAGCTTATTGCGGGGTCCCTACACAGATACGCAGTATTTT,CASSLLRGPYTDTQYF,TRBV11-3,NA,TRBJ2-3,NA
TGTGCCAGCAGCTTGGTAGCGGGGGCGCGGTTCGAAAAACTGTTTTTT,CASSLVAGARFEKLFF,TRBV7-2,NA,TRBJ1-4,NA
TGTGCCAGCAGTGTACTAGGACAGGCCTACGAGCAGTACTTC,CASSVLGQAYEQYF,TRBV2,TRBD1,TRBJ2-7,NA
TGTGCCAGTAGTTCCATGACTAGCGGGAGCTACGAGCAGTACTTC,CASSSMTSGSYEQYF,TRBV19,TRBD2,TRBJ2-7,once
TGTGCCATCAGTGGAGGGACAGGGGTCACCGGGGAGCTGTTTTTT,CAISGGTGVTGELFF,TRBV10-3,TRBD1,TRBJ2-2,NA
TGTGCCTGGGGAACAGGATCTCAGCCCCAGCATTTT,CAWGTGSQPQHF,TRBV30,NA,TRBJ1-5,NA
TGTGCCAGCAACCCCCAGGCCTACAATGAGCAGTTCTTC,CASNPQAYNEQFF,TRBV6-6,NA,TRBJ2-1,NA
TGCGCCAGCAGCTTAGGTAGCGGGGGCACTGAAGCTTTCTTT,CASSLGSGGTEAFF,TRBV5-1,NA,TRBJ1-1,NA
TGTGCCAGCTCACCCCTTGGCAGCACAGATACGCAGTATTTT,CASSPLGSTDTQYF,TRBV18,NA,TRBJ2-3,NA
TGTGCCAGCAGCTTAGGAGTCCGGACAGTGGGTGAGCAGTTCTTC,CASSLGVRTVGEQFF,TRBV7-2,NA,TRBJ2-1,NA
TGTGCCAGCAGTCCCGGGACCAGGGGGACCCAGTACTTC,CASSPGTRGTQYF,TRBV27,NA,TRBJ2-5,NA
TGTGCCAGCAAGGAGCGGCCTTCGAACACCGGGGAGCTGTTTTTT,CASKERPSNTGELFF,TRBV6-1,NA,TRBJ2-2,once
TGCGCCAGCAGTCAATCGAGATCGGGAGGACCCCCAGAGACCCAGTACTTC,CASSQSRSGGPPETQYF,TRBV23-1,TRBD2,TRBJ2-5,NA
TGCGCCAGCAGCGCATCGGGGAGTATTGCTTTCTTT,CASSASGSIAFF,TRBV5-1,NA,TRBJ1-1,NA
TGTGCCAGTAGTAAGGGGGACAGTCTGGGCTCTGGGGCCAACGTCCTGACTTTC,CASSKGDSLGSGANVLTF,TRBV19,TRBD1,TRBJ2-6,NA
TGCGCCAGCAGCCTACTAGCGGGAGGGGGAGATACGCAGTATTTT,CASSLLAGGGDTQYF,TRBV5-1,TRBD2,TRBJ2-3,NA
TGTGCTAGCAGCCCCGCGGGTTCGACCGGGGAGCTGTTTTTT,CASSPAGSTGELFF,TRBV7-7,NA,TRBJ2-2,few
TGCGCCAGCAGCTTGGATCTGACCGCCTTAGCCAATGAGCAGTTCTTC,CASSLDLTALANEQFF,TRBV5-1,NA,TRBJ2-1,NA
TGTGCCAGCTCACCACTTAGGACAGGGGTGGGCGAGCAGTACTTC,CASSPLRTGVGEQYF,TRBV18,TRBD1,TRBJ2-7,NA
TGCAGCGTTGACGGCCTATCTAGCACAGATACGCAGTATTTT,CSVDGLSSTDTQYF,TRBV29-1,NA,TRBJ2-3,once
TGTGCCAGCAGACCACCGGGACAGGGGAGGGGTGAGCAGTTCTTC,CASRPPGQGRGEQFF,TRBV6-5,TRBD1,TRBJ2-1,once
TGTGCCAGCAGCCCGAGCGGGAGTGGTGTCGCCCAGTACTTC,CASSPSGSGVAQYF,TRBV6-5,TRBD2,TRBJ2-5,NA
TGTGCCAGCAGGCCCCCTGCGAACAATGAGCAGTTCTTC,CASRPPANNEQFF,TRBV28,NA,TRBJ2-1,NA
TGCAGCGTTGTGGTGAGGGCGGGTGGCGAGCAGTACTTC,CSVVVRAGGEQYF,TRBV29-1,NA,TRBJ2-7,NA
TGTGCCAGCAGCTCGGCTGAGGGTTACTCACCCCTCCACTTT,CASSSAEGYSPLHF,TRBV28,NA,TRBJ1-6,NA